This T cell receptor (beta chain) appears in the sequencing data of a study of PD-1 and CTLA-4 blockade in melanoma. Sequencing was performed with immunoSEQ multiplex PCR; in TCRdb, only in-frame clones are kept and a portion is missing. The sample lists about 16,000 clones, 70% occurring once. Material: CD8+ T cells from peripheral blood, obtained from a patient given anti-PD-1 treatment. This TCR derives from a human donor with melanoma.

The CDR3 nucleotides are TGTGCCAGCAGCTTTGGGACAGGGCTATCTTCCGAGCAGTACTTC. Encoded protein: CASSFGTGLSSEQYF. The chain combines TRBV5-6 with TRBJ2-7, with TRBD1 matching over 9 bases. The CDR3 spans 15 residues. CDR1 is SGHDT, CDR2 YYEEEE, per germline. J gave up 6 bases and V 2 bases, and 9 bases lay outside the gene matches.